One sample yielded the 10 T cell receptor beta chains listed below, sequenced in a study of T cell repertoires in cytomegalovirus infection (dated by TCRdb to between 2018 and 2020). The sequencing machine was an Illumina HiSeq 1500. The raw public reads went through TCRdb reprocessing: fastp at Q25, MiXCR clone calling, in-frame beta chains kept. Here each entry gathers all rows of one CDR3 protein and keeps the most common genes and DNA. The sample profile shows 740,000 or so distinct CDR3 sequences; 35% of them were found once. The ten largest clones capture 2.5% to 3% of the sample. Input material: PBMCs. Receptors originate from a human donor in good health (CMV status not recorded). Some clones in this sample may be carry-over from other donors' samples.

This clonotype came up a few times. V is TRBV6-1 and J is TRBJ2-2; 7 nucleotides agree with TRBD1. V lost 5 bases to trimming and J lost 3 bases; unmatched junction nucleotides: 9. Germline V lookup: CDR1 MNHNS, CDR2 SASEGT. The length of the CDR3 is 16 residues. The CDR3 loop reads CASSPLDRKDTGELFF. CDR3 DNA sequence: TGTGCCAGCAGTCCGCTGGACAGGAAGGACACCGGGGAGCTGTTTTTT.

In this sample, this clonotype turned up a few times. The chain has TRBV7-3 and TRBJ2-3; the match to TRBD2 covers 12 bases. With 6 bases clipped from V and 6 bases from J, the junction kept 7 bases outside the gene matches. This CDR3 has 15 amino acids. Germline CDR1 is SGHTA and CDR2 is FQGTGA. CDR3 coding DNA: TGTGCCAGCAGATCTAGCGGGGGGGCCGGTGATACGCAGTATTTT. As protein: CASRSSGGAGDTQYF.

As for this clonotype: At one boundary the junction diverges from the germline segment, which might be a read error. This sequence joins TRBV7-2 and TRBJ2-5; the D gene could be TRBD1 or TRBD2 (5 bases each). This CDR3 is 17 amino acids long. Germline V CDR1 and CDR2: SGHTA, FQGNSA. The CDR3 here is CSIRLGGTRGTQETPSF. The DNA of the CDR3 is TGTTCCATCCGCTTAGGTGGTACTAGGGGTACCCAAGAGACCCCGTCCTTC.

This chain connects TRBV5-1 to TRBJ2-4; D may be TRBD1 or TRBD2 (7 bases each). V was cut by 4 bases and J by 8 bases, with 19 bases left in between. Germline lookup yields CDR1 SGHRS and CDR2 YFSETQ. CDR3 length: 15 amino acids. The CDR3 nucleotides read TGCGCCAGCAGCCCTCCTGAGACAGGGAGGGACATTCAGTACTTC. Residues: CASSPPETGRDIQYF.

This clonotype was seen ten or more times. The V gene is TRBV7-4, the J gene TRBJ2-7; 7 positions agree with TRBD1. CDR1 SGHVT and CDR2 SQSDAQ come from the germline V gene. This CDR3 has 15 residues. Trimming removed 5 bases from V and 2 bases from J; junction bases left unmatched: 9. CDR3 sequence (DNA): TGTGCCAGCAGCATCCGGGACAGTTATCCCTACGAGCAGTACTTC. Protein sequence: CASSIRDSYPYEQYF. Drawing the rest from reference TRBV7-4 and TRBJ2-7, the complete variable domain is GAGVSQSPRYKVAKRGRDVALRCDSISGHVTLYWYRQTLGQGSEVLTYSQSDAQRDKSGRPSGRFSAERPERSVSTLKIQRTEQGDSAVYLCASSIRDSYPYEQYFGPGTRLTVT.

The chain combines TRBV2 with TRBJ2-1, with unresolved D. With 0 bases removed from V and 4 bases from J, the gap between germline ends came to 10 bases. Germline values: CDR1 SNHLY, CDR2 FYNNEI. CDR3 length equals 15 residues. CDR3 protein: CASSEAGSMYNEQFF. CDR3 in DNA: TGTGCCAGCAGTGAAGCGGGAAGCATGTACAATGAGCAGTTCTTC.

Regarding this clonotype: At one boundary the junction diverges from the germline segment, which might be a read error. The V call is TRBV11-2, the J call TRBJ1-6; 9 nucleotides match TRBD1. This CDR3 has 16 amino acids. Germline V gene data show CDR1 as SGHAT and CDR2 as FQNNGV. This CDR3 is CASSQGQGAYNSPLHF. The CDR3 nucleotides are TGTGCCAGCAGCCAGGGACAGGGAGCCTATAATTCCCCCCTACACTTT. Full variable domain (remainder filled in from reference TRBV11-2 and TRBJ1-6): EAGVAQSPRYKIIEKRQSVAFWCNPISGHATLYWYQQILGQGPKLLIQFQNNGVVDDSQLPKDRFSAERLKGVDSTLKIQPAKLEDSAVYLCASSQGQGAYNSPLHFGNGTRLTVT.

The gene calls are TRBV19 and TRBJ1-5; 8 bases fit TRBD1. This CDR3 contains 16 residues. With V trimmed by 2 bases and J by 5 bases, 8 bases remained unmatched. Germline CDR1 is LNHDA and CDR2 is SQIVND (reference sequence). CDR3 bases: TGTGCCAGTAGTATAATCAGGGGGCTTGAATATCAGCCCCAGCATTTT. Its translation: CASSIIRGLEYQPQHF.

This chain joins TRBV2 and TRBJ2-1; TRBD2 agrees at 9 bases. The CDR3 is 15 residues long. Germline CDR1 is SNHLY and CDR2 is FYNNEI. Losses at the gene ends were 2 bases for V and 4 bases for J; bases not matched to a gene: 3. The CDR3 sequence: CASSERTSAYNEQFF. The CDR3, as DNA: TGTGCCAGCAGTGAAAGGACTAGCGCGTACAATGAGCAGTTCTTC. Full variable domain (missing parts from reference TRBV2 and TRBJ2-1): EPEVTQTPSHQVTQMGQEVILRCVPISNHLYFYWYRQILGQKVEFLVSFYNNEISEKSEIFDDQFSVERPDGSNFTLKIRSTKLEDSAMYFCASSERTSAYNEQFFGPGTRLTVL.

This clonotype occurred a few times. The CDR3 protein is CASTEAGAWTEAFF. CDR3 DNA sequence: TGTGCCAGCACCGAAGCAGGGGCATGGACTGAAGCTTTCTTT. This chain uses TRBV7-9 with TRBJ1-1; maybe TRBD1 (6 bases). V lost 7 bases and J 5 bases, leaving 17 bases between the germline ends. Germline lookup yields CDR1 SEHNR and CDR2 FQNEAQ (reference sequence). The CDR3 is 14 residues long.